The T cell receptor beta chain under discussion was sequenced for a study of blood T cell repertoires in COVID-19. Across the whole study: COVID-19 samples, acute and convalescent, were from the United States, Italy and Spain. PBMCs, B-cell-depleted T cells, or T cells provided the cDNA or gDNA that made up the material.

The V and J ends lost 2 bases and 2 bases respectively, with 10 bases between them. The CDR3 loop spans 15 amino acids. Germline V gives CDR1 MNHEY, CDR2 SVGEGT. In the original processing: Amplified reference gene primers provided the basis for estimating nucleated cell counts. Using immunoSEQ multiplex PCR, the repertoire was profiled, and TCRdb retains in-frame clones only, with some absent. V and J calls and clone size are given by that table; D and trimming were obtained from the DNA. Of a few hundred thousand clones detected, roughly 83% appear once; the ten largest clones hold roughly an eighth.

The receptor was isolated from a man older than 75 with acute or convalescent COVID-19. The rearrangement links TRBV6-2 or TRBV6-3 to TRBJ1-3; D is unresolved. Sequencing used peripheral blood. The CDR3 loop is CASSYHGGTGNTIYF. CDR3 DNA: TGTGCCAGCAGTTACCACGGAGGTACTGGAAACACCATATATTTT.